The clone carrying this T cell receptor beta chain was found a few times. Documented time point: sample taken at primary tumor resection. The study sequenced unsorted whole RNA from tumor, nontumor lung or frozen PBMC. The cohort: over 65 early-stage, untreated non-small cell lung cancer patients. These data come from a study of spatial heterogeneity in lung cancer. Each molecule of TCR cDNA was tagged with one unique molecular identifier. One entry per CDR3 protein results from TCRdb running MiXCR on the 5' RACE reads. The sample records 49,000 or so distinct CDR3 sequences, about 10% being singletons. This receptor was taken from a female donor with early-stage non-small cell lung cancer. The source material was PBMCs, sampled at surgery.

CDR3 sequence reads: CAAAESTDTQYF. The DNA of the CDR3 is TGTGCCGCCGCCGAAAGCACAGATACGCAGTATTTT. J is TRBJ2-3 and V is TRBV7-9; D not certain. V gave up 11 bases and J gave up 0 bases, with 9 bases separating them. The CDR3 runs to 12 residues. The germline V gene has CDR1 SEHNR and CDR2 FQNEAQ (reference sequence). Full variable domain (outside the CDR3, taken from reference TRBV7-9 and TRBJ2-3): DTGVSQNPRHKITKRGQNVTFRCDPISEHNRLYWYRQTLGQGPEFLTYFQNEAQLEKSRLLSDRFSAERPKGSFSTLEIQRTEQGDSAMYLCAAAESTDTQYFGPGTRLTVL.